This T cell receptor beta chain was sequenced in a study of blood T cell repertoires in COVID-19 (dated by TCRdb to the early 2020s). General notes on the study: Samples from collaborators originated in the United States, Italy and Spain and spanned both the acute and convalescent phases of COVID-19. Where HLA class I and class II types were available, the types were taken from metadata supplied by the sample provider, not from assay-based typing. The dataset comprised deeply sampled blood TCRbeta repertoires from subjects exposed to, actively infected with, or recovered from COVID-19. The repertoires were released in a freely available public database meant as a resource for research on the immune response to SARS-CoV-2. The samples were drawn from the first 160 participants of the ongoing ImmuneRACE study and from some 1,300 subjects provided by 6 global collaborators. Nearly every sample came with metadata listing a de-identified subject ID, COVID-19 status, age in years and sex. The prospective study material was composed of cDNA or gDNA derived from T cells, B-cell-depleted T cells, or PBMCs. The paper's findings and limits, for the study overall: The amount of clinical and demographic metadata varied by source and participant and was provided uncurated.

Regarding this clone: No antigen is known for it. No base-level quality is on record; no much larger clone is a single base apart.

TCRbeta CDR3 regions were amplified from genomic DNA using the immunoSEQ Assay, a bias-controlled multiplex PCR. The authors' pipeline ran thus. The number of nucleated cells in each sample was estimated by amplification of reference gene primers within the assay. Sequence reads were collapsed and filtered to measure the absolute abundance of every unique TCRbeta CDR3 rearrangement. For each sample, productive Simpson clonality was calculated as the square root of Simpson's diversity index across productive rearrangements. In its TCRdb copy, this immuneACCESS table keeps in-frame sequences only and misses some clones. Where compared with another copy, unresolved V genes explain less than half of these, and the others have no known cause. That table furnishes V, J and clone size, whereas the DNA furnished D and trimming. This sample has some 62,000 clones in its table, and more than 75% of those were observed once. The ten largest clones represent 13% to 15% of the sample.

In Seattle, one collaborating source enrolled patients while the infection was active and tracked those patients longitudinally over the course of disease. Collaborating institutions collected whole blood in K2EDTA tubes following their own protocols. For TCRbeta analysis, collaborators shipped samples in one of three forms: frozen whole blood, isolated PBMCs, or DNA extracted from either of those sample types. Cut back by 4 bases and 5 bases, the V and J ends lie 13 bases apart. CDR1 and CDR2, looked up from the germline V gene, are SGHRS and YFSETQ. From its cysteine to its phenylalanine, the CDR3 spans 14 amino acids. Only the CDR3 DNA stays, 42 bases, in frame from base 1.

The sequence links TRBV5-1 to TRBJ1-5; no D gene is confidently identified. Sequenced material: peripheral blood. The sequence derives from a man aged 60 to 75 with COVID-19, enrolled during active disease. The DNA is TGCGCCAGCAGCCCCGGGGAGGGCGATCAGCCCCAGCATTTT. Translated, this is CASSPGEGDQPQHF.